These T cell receptor beta chains were read from a single sample in a study of cytotoxic CD8 clonotypes in ibrutinib-treated CLL. Produced via immunoSEQ multiplex PCR; TCRdb's table is partial and in-frame only. The sample lists some 200,000 clones, just under 80% seen once, with approximately 10% in the top ten. This sample comprised PBMCs, obtained after 12 months of ibrutinib treatment. The receptor source for this set is a human donor with chronic lymphocytic leukemia. Both conserved end residues are part of each CDR3. D genes are given only for firm matches. Size is stated for part of the rows, as once, few or many counts, or as a class when the clone is expanded.

clone_size: .
d_call: .
v_call: TRBV30
j_call: TRBJ2-7
cdr3_aa: CAWSRGTEYEQYF
cdr3_nt: TGTGCCTGGAGCCGCGGGACTGAGTACGAGCAGTACTTC

clone_size: .
d_call: .
v_call: TRBV27
j_call: TRBJ1-5
cdr3_aa: CASSPWGQPQHF
cdr3_nt: TGTGCCAGCAGCCCCTGGGGTCAGCCCCAGCATTTT

clone_size: .
d_call: .
v_call: TRBV6-5
j_call: TRBJ1-6
cdr3_aa: CASSYESSHSPLHF
cdr3_nt: TGTGCCAGCAGTTACGAAAGCTCGCATTCACCCCTCCACTTT

clone_size: .
d_call: .
v_call: TRBV2
j_call: TRBJ2-7
cdr3_aa: CASSEAWGREQYF
cdr3_nt: TGTGCCAGCAGTGAAGCCTGGGGACGAGAGCAGTACTTC

clone_size: once
d_call: .
v_call: TRBV6-5
j_call: TRBJ1-2
cdr3_aa: CASSYGGGYTF
cdr3_nt: TGTGCCAGCAGTTACGGCGGGGGCTACACCTTC

clone_size: .
d_call: .
v_call: TRBV2
j_call: TRBJ2-5
cdr3_aa: CASRYSGQETQYF
cdr3_nt: TGTGCCAGCAGATATAGCGGCCAAGAGACCCAGTACTTC

clone_size: few
d_call: .
v_call: TRBV5-1
j_call: TRBJ1-1
cdr3_aa: CASSIQVNTEAFF
cdr3_nt: TGCGCCAGCAGCATACAAGTGAACACTGAAGCTTTCTTT

clone_size: once
d_call: .
v_call: TRBV6-6
j_call: TRBJ1-1
cdr3_aa: CASSYGRGHPTEAFF
cdr3_nt: TGTGCCAGCAGTTACGGTCGGGGACACCCCACTGAAGCTTTCTTT

clone_size: .
d_call: .
v_call: TRBV28
j_call: TRBJ2-2
cdr3_aa: CASSRRGPGELFF
cdr3_nt: TGTGCCAGCAGCCGTCGGGGGCCCGGGGAGCTGTTTTTT

clone_size: .
d_call: .
v_call: TRBV28
j_call: TRBJ2-3
cdr3_aa: CASSRTGGVDTQYF
cdr3_nt: TGTGCCAGCAGCCGGACCGGAGGGGTAGATACGCAGTATTTT

clone_size: once
d_call: TRBD2
v_call: TRBV28
j_call: TRBJ2-1
cdr3_aa: CASSSPGGLAGVVNEQFF
cdr3_nt: TGTGCCAGCAGTTCCCCCGGAGGCCTAGCGGGAGTCGTTAATGAGCAGTTCTTC

clone_size: few
d_call: .
v_call: TRBV7-8
j_call: TRBJ2-1
cdr3_aa: CASSLAANNEQFF
cdr3_nt: TGTGCCAGCAGCTTAGCGGCAAACAATGAGCAGTTCTTC